Listed below are T cell receptor beta chains from one sample, sequenced in a study of blood T cell repertoires in COVID-19. Repertoires were generated with immunoSEQ multiplex PCR, while TCRdb's copy carries only in-frame clones and drops some. The data show 90,000 or so clones, 83% seen once. The sequenced sample consisted of peripheral blood. Receptor source: a human donor in a cohort sampled during active COVID-19. The CDR3 runs from the conserved cysteine through the conserved F or W. The D gene is left open where the match is weak. Clone size is stated in some rows and not others, as once, few, many or a class when expanded.

clone_size: .
d_call: TRBD1
v_call: TRBV5-1
j_call: TRBJ2-6
cdr3_nt: TGCGCCAGCAGCCCCAGTCCCGGGACAGGGTCTGGGGCCAACGTCCTGACTTTC
cdr3_aa: CASSPSPGTGSGANVLTF

clone_size: .
d_call: TRBD1
v_call: TRBV5-5
j_call: TRBJ1-1
cdr3_nt: TGTGCCTCCCAGGGGCAGGGGGACACTGAAGCTTTCTTT
cdr3_aa: CASQGQGDTEAFF

clone_size: .
d_call: TRBD2
v_call: TRBV9
j_call: TRBJ2-1
cdr3_nt: TGTGCCAGCAGCGTAAGCCTAGCGGGAGAAAATGAGCAGTTCTTC
cdr3_aa: CASSVSLAGENEQFF

clone_size: .
d_call: .
v_call: TRBV6-1
j_call: TRBJ2-1
cdr3_nt: TGTGCCAGCAGTGAACGAAGGCAGGGTAATGAGCAGTTCTTC
cdr3_aa: CASSERRQGNEQFF

clone_size: .
d_call: .
v_call: TRBV18
j_call: TRBJ1-1
cdr3_nt: TGTGCCAGCTCACCATCCGCAGGGGCGGGGGCTGAAGCTTTCTTT
cdr3_aa: CASSPSAGAGAEAFF

clone_size: .
d_call: .
v_call: TRBV5-1
j_call: TRBJ1-5
cdr3_nt: TGCGCCAGCAGCTCTCAACCGGTTATAGATAGCAATCAGCCCCAGCATTTT
cdr3_aa: CASSSQPVIDSNQPQHF

clone_size: .
d_call: .
v_call: TRBV14
j_call: TRBJ1-1
cdr3_nt: TGTGCCAGCAGCCAGCTTTATCCTGGATCCGGAGCCTTCTTT
cdr3_aa: CASSQLYPGSGAFF

clone_size: .
d_call: .
v_call: TRBV6-5
j_call: TRBJ1-2
cdr3_nt: TGTGCCAGCAAGGTCCAGGGGATGGGCTACACCTTC
cdr3_aa: CASKVQGMGYTF

clone_size: .
d_call: .
v_call: TRBV19
j_call: TRBJ2-1
cdr3_nt: TGTGCCAGTAGTATATCGCGGGGAAGGGGCTACAATGAGCAGTTCTTC
cdr3_aa: CASSISRGRGYNEQFF

clone_size: .
d_call: .
v_call: TRBV6-5
j_call: TRBJ1-1
cdr3_nt: TGTGCCAGCAGTCCCCCCGGGAGGGCAAAGGCTTTCTTT
cdr3_aa: CASSPPGRAKAFF

clone_size: .
d_call: .
v_call: TRBV7-2
j_call: TRBJ1-6
cdr3_nt: TGTGCCAGCAGCTACACGGGGTTGGATAATTCACCCCTCCACTTT
cdr3_aa: CASSYTGLDNSPLHF

clone_size: .
d_call: TRBD1
v_call: TRBV2
j_call: TRBJ2-7
cdr3_nt: TGTGCCAGCAAGGGACAGTCCTACGAGCAGTACTTC
cdr3_aa: CASKGQSYEQYF

clone_size: .
d_call: TRBD1
v_call: TRBV10-2
j_call: TRBJ1-2
cdr3_nt: TGCGCCAGCAGTGAGGGGTTGGGACAGCCTAACTATGGCTACACCTTC
cdr3_aa: CASSEGLGQPNYGYTF

clone_size: .
d_call: .
v_call: TRBV28
j_call: TRBJ1-1
cdr3_nt: TGTGCCAGCAGGAATCCGGGACAAAGAAGTGCTTTCTTT
cdr3_aa: CASRNPGQRSAFF

clone_size: .
d_call: .
v_call: TRBV5-1
j_call: TRBJ2-7
cdr3_nt: TGCGCCAGCAGCCCTAGTGGAGGAGGTAGGTCCTACGAGCAGTACTTC
cdr3_aa: CASSPSGGGRSYEQYF

clone_size: .
d_call: .
v_call: TRBV9
j_call: TRBJ1-4
cdr3_nt: TGTGCCAGCAGCAGGACCCCCGGAGGCGAAAAACTGTTTTTT
cdr3_aa: CASSRTPGGEKLFF

clone_size: .
d_call: .
v_call: TRBV7-2
j_call: TRBJ2-1
cdr3_nt: TGTGCCAGCAGCTTAGTACGGAGCTCCTACAATGAGCAGTTCTTC
cdr3_aa: CASSLVRSSYNEQFF

clone_size: .
d_call: TRBD2
v_call: TRBV6-1
j_call: TRBJ2-3
cdr3_nt: TGTGCCAGCAGTGACCTAGCGGCCCCTAGCACAGATACGCAGTATTTT
cdr3_aa: CASSDLAAPSTDTQYF

clone_size: .
d_call: TRBD1
v_call: TRBV6-5
j_call: TRBJ1-1
cdr3_nt: TGTGCCAGCAGCCCCCTCTCGGTCCAGGGGGCTGAAGCTTTCTTT
cdr3_aa: CASSPLSVQGAEAFF

clone_size: .
d_call: .
v_call: TRBV5-1
j_call: TRBJ1-4
cdr3_nt: TGCGCCAGCAGCTTGAACCAGGCGATTAATGAAAAACTGTTTTTT
cdr3_aa: CASSLNQAINEKLFF

clone_size: .
d_call: .
v_call: TRBV27
j_call: TRBJ2-1
cdr3_nt: TGTGCCAGCCACACAAGCTCCTACAATGAGCAGTTCTTC
cdr3_aa: CASHTSSYNEQFF

clone_size: once
d_call: .
v_call: TRBV4-3
j_call: TRBJ2-5
cdr3_nt: TGCGCCAGCAGCCAAATGACAGGCAAAGAGACCCAGTACTTC
cdr3_aa: CASSQMTGKETQYF

clone_size: .
d_call: .
v_call: TRBV5-1
j_call: TRBJ2-1
cdr3_nt: TGCGCCAGCAGCTTGGGGGCGACAGTATACAATGAGCAGTTCTTC
cdr3_aa: CASSLGATVYNEQFF

clone_size: .
d_call: .
v_call: TRBV6-1
j_call: TRBJ1-6
cdr3_nt: TGTGCCAGCAGTGAAGAGTACAGGGATAATTCACCCCTCCACTTT
cdr3_aa: CASSEEYRDNSPLHF

clone_size: .
d_call: .
v_call: TRBV19
j_call: TRBJ1-2
cdr3_nt: TGTGCCAGTAGTATACAGGGCCCCACGACGGATCGTCCTAACTATGGCTACACCTTC
cdr3_aa: CASSIQGPTTDRPNYGYTF

clone_size: .
d_call: TRBD1
v_call: TRBV28
j_call: TRBJ2-7
cdr3_nt: TGTGCCAGCAGCCTATACTCAGGGGGCCACGAGCAGTACTTC
cdr3_aa: CASSLYSGGHEQYF

clone_size: .
d_call: TRBD2
v_call: TRBV10-3
j_call: TRBJ2-1
cdr3_nt: TGTGCCATCAGTGAGGGGGGGGATGAGCAGTTCTTC
cdr3_aa: CAISEGGDEQFF

clone_size: once
d_call: TRBD2
v_call: TRBV10-3
j_call: TRBJ2-2
cdr3_nt: TGTGCCATCAGTGACGCGGGGGGGCCGTTCGGGGAGCTGTTTTTT
cdr3_aa: CAISDAGGPFGELFF

clone_size: .
d_call: TRBD1
v_call: TRBV4-2
j_call: TRBJ2-3
cdr3_nt: TGTGCCAGCAGCCGACTTACAGGACAGGGGAAAGATACGCAGTATTTT
cdr3_aa: CASSRLTGQGKDTQYF

clone_size: .
d_call: .
v_call: TRBV7-2
j_call: TRBJ2-1
cdr3_nt: TGTGCCAGCAGCCAAACTAGCAGCCATGAGCAGTTCTTC
cdr3_aa: CASSQTSSHEQFF

clone_size: .
d_call: TRBD1
v_call: TRBV4-1
j_call: TRBJ1-3
cdr3_nt: TGCGCCAGCAGCCAAGGCGGGACAGCGAACTCTGGAAACACCATATATTTT
cdr3_aa: CASSQGGTANSGNTIYF